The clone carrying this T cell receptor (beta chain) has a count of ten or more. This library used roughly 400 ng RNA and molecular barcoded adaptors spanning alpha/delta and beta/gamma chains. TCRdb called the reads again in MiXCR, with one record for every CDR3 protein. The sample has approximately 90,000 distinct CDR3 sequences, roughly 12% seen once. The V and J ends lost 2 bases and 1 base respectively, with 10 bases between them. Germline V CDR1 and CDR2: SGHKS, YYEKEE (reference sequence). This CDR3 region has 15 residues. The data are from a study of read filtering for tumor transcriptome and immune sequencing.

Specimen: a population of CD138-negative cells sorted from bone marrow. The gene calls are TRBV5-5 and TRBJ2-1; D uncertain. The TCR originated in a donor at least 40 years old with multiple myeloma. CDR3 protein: CASSFGSWSYNEQFF. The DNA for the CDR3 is TGTGCCAGCAGCTTCGGGTCTTGGTCCTACAATGAGCAGTTCTTC.